The clone carrying this T cell receptor (beta chain) was recorded many times. Its antigen is as yet unknown. This record comes from a study of regulatory T cells in long-lasting Graves disease. Noted time point: newly diagnosed GD, antithyroid drugs for less than 3 months. PBMC-derived RNA was used for the TCR library. Arm-PCR of CDR3 regions with iRepertoire HTBI primers generated TCR beta libraries. TCRdb called the multiplex PCR reads again in MiXCR, with one record for every CDR3 protein. The table has 580,000 or so distinct CDR3 sequences, about 16% seen once; the top ten hold approximately 12%. Findings and caveats of the study: The researchers studied only peripheral blood, not thyroid tissue. Limited samples may have lowered accuracy.

V lost 0 bases and J 3 bases, leaving 8 bases between the germline ends. The CDR3 is 13 amino acids. Germline-derived CDR1 and CDR2 are DFQATT and SNEGSKA (reference sequence). In addition, the sample was reused for a study of T cells in Graves' hyperthyroidism and ophthalmopathy.

The V call is TRBV20-1, the J call TRBJ2-5; D gene ambiguous. This receptor was obtained from a man between 18 and 35 years old with Graves disease. The sample here was peripheral blood mononuclear cells (PBMCs), taken at new diagnosis, from a patient treated with antithyroid drugs. The DNA of the CDR3 is TGCAGTGCTAGAGATCCCCAGAAAGAGACCCAGTACTTC. Its protein product is CSARDPQKETQYF.